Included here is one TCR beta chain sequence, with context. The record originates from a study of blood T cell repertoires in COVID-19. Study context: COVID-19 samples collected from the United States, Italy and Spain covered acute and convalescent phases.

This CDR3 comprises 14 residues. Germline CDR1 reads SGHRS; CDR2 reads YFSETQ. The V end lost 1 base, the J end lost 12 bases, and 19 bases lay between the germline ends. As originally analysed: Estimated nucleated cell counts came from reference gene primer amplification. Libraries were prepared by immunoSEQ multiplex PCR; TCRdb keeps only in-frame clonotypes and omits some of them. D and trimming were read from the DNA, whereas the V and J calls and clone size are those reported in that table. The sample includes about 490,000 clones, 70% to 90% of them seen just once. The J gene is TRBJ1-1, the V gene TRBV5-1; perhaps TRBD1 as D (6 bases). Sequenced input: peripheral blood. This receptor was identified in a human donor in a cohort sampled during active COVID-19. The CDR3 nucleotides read TGCGCCAGCAGCTTGCTTGGGGGCCCAGACGGTCCTTTCTTT. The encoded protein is CASSLLGGPDGPFF.